The 26 T cell receptor beta chains in this list originate from one sample, sequenced in a study of T cells expressing NK-cell markers. Reanalyzing the 5' RACE reads, TCRdb keeps one entry per CDR3 protein, without DNA. The listing records about 460,000 distinct CDR3 sequences. Specimen: blood T cells: a sorted CD56 or NKG2C T cell subset, CD4+ or CD8+ T cells, or bulk PBMC T cells (not recorded which). These receptor sequences come from a woman aged 45-65 years in good health.

The chain combines TRBV20-1 with TRBJ1-2. Germline CDR1 reads DFQATT; CDR2 reads SNEGSKA (reference sequence). The CDR3 is 12 residues long. CDR3 residues: CSARYHSEGYTF.

This chain links TRBV4-1 with TRBJ2-3. The CDR3 covers 15 residues. Germline loops: CDR1 MGHRA, CDR2 YSYEKL. This chain's CDR3 is CASSQATVGTDTQYF.

The chain uses TRBV28 and TRBJ2-1; TCRdb names TRBD2, which stays unverified in the absence of DNA. Germline lookup yields CDR1 MDHEN and CDR2 SYDVKM. The CDR3 is 16 amino acids. The CDR3 region is CATNPPGGLGFHEQFF.

The rearrangement uses TRBV5-1 and TRBJ2-1; TCRdb returns TRBD2, unconfirmable since there is no DNA. The CDR3 extends over 15 amino acids. Germline V lookup: CDR1 SGHRS, CDR2 YFSETQ. CDR3 amino acids: CASSLDAGVFGEQFF.

The chain employs TRBV12-3 or TRBV12-4 and TRBJ2-2. This CDR3 contains 12 residues. CDR3: CASRVITGELFF.

This chain's CDR3 is CASSDWRPGVGQPQHF. The chain recombines TRBV6-1 with TRBJ1-5; TCRdb selects TRBD1, and the lack of DNA leaves this call unchecked. Per the germline V gene, CDR1 is MNHNS and CDR2 is SASEGT. CDR3 size: 16 residues.

This rearrangement joins TRBV20-1 to TRBJ2-5; TCRdb's assignment of TRBD1 cannot be checked, as there is no DNA. The CDR3 contains 12 residues. Germline CDR1 is DFQATT and CDR2 is SNEGSKA (reference sequence). The CDR3: CSAPRGKETQYF.

This chain joins TRBV20-1 and TRBJ2-5. Looked up from germline, CDR1 is DFQATT and CDR2 is SNEGSKA (reference sequence). The CDR3 runs to 14 residues. CDR3 loop: CSARVLGLEETQYF.

The chain is built from TRBV29-1 and TRBJ2-3; TCRdb outputs TRBD2, but without DNA this stays unchecked. The CDR3 runs to 14 residues. Germline V gene data show CDR1 as SQVTM and CDR2 as ANQGSEA. CDR3 sequence: CSVSERGSTDTQYF.

The rearrangement joins TRBV28 to TRBJ2-5; checking the TCRdb D call of TRBD2 is not possible without DNA. The germline V gene encodes CDR1 MDHEN and CDR2 SYDVKM. The CDR3 has 14 amino acids. The CDR3: CASSFRAGAETQYF.

The chain combines TRBV7-2 with TRBJ2-1. The CDR3 is 14 residues long. CDR1 SGHTA and CDR2 FQGNSA come from the germline V gene. The CDR3 region is CASSTRGSGNEQFF.

V and J are TRBV10-3 and TRBJ1-5. The CDR3 spans 13 residues. Germline CDR1 is ENHRY and CDR2 is SYGVKD. CDR3 region: CAISDLENQPQHF.

This chain connects TRBV2 to TRBJ1-5. CDR3 length: 14 amino acids. Germline CDR1 is SNHLY and CDR2 is FYNNEI. CDR3: CASSEPAVNQPQHF. The full variable domain, completed using reference TRBV2 and TRBJ1-5, is EPEVTQTPSHQVTQMGQEVILRCVPISNHLYFYWYRQILGQKVEFLVSFYNNEISEKSEIFDDQFSVERPDGSNFTLKIRSTKLEDSAMYFCASSEPAVNQPQHFGDGTRLSIL.

This rearrangement joins TRBV7-9 to TRBJ1-6; absent DNA, TCRdb's TRBD1 call cannot be checked. Germline CDR1 and CDR2: SEHNR and FQNEAQ (reference sequence). This CDR3 has 14 residues. The CDR3 loop is CASSEGQPKSPLHF.

The V call is TRBV6-5, the J call TRBJ1-5. This CDR3 has 15 amino acids. Germline CDR1 is MNHEY and CDR2 is SVGAGI. The CDR3 here is CASRVYSYSNQPQHF.

The rearrangement uses TRBV11-3 and TRBJ2-1; TCRdb lists TRBD2, though no DNA is available to test this call. The CDR3 length is 13 residues. The germline V gene encodes CDR1 SGHNT and CDR2 YENEEA. The CDR3 region is CASSPGPSGQQFF.

This chain uses TRBV20-1 with TRBJ1-1. This CDR3 is built from 12 residues. Germline V gives CDR1 DFQATT, CDR2 SNEGSKA (reference sequence). The CDR3 loop reads CSARGPWPEAFF.

This chain joins TRBV6-1 and TRBJ2-2. Germline-derived CDR1 and CDR2 are MNHNS and SASEGT. The CDR3 sequence is 15 residues long. The CDR3 sequence: CASRTNLGNTGELFF.

The CDR3 region is CASSLASSIWDRIYNEQFF. The chain employs TRBV7-2 and TRBJ2-1; the TRBD1 assignment by TCRdb is unverifiable without DNA. Germline CDR1 is SGHTA and CDR2 is FQGNSA. This CDR3 is 19 amino acids long.

This chain's CDR3 is CASSLSHLGLSNQPQHF. The chain is built from TRBV7-2 and TRBJ1-5. The germline gives CDR1 SGHTA, CDR2 FQGNSA. The CDR3 extends over 17 amino acids.

This sequence joins TRBV6-7 and TRBJ1-5; TCRdb reports TRBD1, a call that lacks DNA to check it against. TRBV6-7 is identified as an open reading frame with a role that is uncertain. The CDR3 sequence is 20 residues long. The CDR3 region is CASSYPPLIVGTVSNQPQHF.

The V and J genes are TRBV20-1 and TRBJ2-3; the D gene TCRdb calls, TRBD2, cannot be checked with no DNA. CDR3 length: 16 amino acids. The germline gives CDR1 DFQATT, CDR2 SNEGSKA (reference sequence). CDR3 region: CSARGSGKTLQDTQYF.

The chain uses TRBV10-3 and TRBJ1-5. The CDR3 is 13 amino acids. Germline loops: CDR1 ENHRY, CDR2 SYGVKD. This chain's CDR3 is CAISKDLNQPQHF.

This chain links TRBV11-2 with TRBJ1-2. The CDR3 consists of 14 residues. Germline-derived CDR1 and CDR2 are SGHAT and FQNNGV. CDR3 amino acids: CASSDQGRALGYTF.

The chain combines TRBV4-2 with TRBJ2-2. This CDR3 has 16 residues. Germline V gives CDR1 LGHNA, CDR2 YNFKEQ. The CDR3 region is CASSQELAANTGELFF.

The CDR3 is CASSSWTSPETQYF. The gene calls are TRBV5-6 and TRBJ2-5; with no DNA, the TCRdb D assignment of TRBD2 cannot be verified. The CDR3 sequence is 14 residues long. Germline V gene lookup returns CDR1 SGHDT and CDR2 YYEEEE.